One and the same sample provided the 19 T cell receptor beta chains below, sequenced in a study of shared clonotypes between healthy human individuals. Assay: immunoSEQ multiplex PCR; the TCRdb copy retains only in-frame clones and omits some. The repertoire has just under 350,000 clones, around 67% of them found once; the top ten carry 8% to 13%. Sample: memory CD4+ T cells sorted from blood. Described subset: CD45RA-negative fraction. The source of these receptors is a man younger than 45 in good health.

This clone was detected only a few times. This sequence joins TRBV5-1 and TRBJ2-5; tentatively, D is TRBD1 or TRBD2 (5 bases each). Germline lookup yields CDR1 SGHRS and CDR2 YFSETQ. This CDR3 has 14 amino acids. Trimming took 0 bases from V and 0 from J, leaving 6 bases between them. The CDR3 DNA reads TGCGCCAGCAGCTTGGGGGGGTACCAAGAGACCCAGTACTTC. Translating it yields CASSLGGYQETQYF.

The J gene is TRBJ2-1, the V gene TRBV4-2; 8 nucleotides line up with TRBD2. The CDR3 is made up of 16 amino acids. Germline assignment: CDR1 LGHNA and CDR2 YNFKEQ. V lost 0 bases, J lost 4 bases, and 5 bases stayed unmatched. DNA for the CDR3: TGTGCCAGCAGCCAAGATTTAGCGGGGCGGTACAATGAGCAGTTCTTC. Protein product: CASSQDLAGRYNEQFF.

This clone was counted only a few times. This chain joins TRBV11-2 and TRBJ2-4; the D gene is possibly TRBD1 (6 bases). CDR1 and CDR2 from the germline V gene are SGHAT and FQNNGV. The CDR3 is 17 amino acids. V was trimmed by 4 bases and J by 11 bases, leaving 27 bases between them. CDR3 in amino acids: CASSSDRKWDTRGFQYF. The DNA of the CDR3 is TGTGCCAGCAGCTCAGACCGAAAGTGGGACACCCGCGGGTTTCAGTACTTC.

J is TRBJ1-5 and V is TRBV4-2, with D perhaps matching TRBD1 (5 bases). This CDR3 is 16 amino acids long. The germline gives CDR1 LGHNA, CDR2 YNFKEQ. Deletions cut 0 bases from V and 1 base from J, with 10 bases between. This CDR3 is CASSQDWAGSNQPQHF. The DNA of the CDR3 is TGTGCCAGCAGCCAAGATTGGGCAGGGAGCAATCAGCCCCAGCATTTT.

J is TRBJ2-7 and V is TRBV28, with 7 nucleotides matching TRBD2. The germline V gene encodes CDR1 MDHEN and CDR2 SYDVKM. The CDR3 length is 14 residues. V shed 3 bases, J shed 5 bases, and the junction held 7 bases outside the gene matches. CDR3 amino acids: CASSFGGSDDEQYF. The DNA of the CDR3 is TGTGCCAGCAGTTTCGGCGGGAGTGACGACGAGCAGTACTTC.

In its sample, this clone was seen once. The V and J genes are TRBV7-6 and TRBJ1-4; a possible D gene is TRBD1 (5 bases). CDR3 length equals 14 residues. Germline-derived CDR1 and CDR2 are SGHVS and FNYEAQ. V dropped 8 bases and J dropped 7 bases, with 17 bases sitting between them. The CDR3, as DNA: TGTGCCAGCTCGGATGAGGGGTGGTCTGAAAAACTGTTTTTT. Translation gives CASSDEGWSEKLFF.

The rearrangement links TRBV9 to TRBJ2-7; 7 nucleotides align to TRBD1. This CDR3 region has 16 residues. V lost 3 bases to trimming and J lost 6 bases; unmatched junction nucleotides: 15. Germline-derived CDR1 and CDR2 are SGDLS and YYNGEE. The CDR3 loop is CASSASPTGSFFEQYF. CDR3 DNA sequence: TGTGCCAGCAGCGCTTCGCCGACAGGGAGTTTTTTCGAGCAGTACTTC.

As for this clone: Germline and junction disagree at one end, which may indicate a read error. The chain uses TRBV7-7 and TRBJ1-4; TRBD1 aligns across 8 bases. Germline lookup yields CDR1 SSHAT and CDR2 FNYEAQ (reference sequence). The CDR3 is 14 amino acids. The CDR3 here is CASSSGGSNEKLFF. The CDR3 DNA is TGTGCTAGCAGTTCAGGGGGCTCTAATGAAAAACTGTTTTTT.

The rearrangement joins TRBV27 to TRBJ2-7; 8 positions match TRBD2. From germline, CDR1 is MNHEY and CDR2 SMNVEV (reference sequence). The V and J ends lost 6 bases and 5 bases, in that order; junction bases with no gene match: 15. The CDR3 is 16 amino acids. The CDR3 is CASSLARPGRADEQYF. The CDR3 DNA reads TGTGCCAGCAGCTTGGCCCGACCCGGGAGGGCCGACGAGCAGTACTTC.

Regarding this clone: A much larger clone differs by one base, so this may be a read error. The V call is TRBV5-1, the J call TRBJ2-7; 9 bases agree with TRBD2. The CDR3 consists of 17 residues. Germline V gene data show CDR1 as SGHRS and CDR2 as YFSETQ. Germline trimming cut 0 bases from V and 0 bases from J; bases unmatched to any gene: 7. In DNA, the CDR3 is TGCGCCAGCAGCTTGGGTGCGGCGGGAGGGGTCTCCTACGAGCAGTACTTC. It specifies CASSLGAAGGVSYEQYF.

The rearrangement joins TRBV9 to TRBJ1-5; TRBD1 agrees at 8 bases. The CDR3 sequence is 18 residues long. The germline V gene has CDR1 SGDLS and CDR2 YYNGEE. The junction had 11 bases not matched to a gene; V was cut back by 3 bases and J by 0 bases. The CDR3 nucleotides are TGTGCCAGCAGCGCCGGGACCACAGGGGGGGTTAGCAATCAGCCCCAGCATTTT. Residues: CASSAGTTGGVSNQPQHF.

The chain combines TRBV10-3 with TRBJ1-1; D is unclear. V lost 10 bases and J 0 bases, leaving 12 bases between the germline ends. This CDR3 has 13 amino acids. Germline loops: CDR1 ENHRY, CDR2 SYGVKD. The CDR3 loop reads CATHLKMNTEAFF. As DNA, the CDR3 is TGTGCCACCCACTTAAAGATGAACACTGAAGCTTTCTTT.

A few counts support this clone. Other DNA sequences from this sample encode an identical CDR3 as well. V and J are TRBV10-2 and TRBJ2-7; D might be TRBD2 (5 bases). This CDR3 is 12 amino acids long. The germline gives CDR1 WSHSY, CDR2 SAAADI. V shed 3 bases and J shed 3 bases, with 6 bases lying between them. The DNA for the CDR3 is TGCGCCAGCAGTGATCGGGGCTACGAGCAGTACTTC. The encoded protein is CASSDRGYEQYF.

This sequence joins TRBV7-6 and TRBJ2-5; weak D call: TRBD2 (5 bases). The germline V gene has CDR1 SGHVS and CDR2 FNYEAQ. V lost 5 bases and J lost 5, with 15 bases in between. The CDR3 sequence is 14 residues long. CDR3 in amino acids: CASSAQRGYETQYF. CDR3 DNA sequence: TGTGCCAGCAGCGCCCAAAGAGGGTATGAGACCCAGTACTTC. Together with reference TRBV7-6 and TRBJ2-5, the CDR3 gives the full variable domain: GAGVSQSPRYKVTKRGQDVALRCDPISGHVSLYWYRQALGQGPEFLTYFNYEAQQDKSGLPNDRFSAERPEGSISTLTIQRTEQRDSAMYRCASSAQRGYETQYFGPGTRLLVL.

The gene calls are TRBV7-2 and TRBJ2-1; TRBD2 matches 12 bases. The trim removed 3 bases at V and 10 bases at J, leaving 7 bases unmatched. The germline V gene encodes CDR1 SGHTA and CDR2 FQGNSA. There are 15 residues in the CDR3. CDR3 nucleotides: TGTGCCAGCAGCTTTGGCCCTAGCGGGAGGGAGGAGCAGTTCTTC. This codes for CASSFGPSGREEQFF.

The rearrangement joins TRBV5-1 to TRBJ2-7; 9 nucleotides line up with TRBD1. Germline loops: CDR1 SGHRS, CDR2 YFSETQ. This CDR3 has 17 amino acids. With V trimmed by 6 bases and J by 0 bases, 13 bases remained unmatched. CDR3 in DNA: TGCGCCAGCAACCCAGCAACAGGGGGCGTTTCCTCCTACGAGCAGTACTTC. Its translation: CASNPATGGVSSYEQYF.

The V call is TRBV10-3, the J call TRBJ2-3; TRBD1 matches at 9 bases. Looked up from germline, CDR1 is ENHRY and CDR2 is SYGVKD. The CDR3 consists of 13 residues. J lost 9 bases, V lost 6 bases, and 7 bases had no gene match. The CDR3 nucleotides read TGTGCCATCAGCAAAAGACAGGGGGAAACGCAGTATTTT. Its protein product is CAISKRQGETQYF.

The CDR3 loop reads CASRTPPGGYGKGTEAFF. In nucleotides, the CDR3 is TGTGCCAGCAGGACCCCTCCGGGGGGCTATGGGAAAGGGACTGAAGCTTTCTTT. The chain links TRBV2 to TRBJ1-1; tentative D call: TRBD1 (6 bases). Between the trimmed V and J ends, which lost 6 bases and 5 bases, there was a span of 28 bases. The CDR3 runs to 18 residues. Germline V lookup: CDR1 SNHLY, CDR2 FYNNEI.

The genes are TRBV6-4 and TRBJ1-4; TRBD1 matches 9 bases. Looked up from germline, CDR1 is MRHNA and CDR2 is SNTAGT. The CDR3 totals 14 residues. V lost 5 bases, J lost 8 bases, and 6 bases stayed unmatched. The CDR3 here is CASSHDRGTEKLFF. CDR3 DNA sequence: TGTGCCAGCAGTCACGACAGGGGGACGGAAAAACTGTTTTTT.